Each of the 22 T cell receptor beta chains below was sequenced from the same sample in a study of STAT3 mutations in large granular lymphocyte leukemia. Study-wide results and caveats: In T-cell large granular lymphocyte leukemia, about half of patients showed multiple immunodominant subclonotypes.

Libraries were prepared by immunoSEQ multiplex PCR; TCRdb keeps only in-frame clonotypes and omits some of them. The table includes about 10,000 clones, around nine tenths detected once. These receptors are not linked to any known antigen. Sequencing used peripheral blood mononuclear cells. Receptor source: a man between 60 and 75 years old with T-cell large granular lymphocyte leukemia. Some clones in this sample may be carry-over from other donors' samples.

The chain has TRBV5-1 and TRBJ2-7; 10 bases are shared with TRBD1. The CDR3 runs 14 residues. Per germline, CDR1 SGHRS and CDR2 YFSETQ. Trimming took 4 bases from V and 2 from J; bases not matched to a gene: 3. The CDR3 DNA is TGCGCCAGCAGCCGGACAGGGGGTCCCTACGAGCAGTACTTC. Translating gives CASSRTGGPYEQYF. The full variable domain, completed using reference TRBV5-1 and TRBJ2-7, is KAGVTQTPRYLIKTRGQQVTLSCSPISGHRSVSWYQQTPGQGLQFLFEYFSETQRNKGNFPGRFSGRQFSNSRSEMNVSTLELGDSALYLCASSRTGGPYEQYFGPGTRLTVT.

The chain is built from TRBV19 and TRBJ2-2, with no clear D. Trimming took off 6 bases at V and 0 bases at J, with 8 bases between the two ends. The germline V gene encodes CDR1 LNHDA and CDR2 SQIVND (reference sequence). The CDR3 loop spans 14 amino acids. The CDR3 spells CASRRLPNTGELFF. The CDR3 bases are TGTGCCAGTAGAAGACTCCCGAACACCGGGGAGCTGTTTTTT.

CDR3 region: CASSLALGSSYEQYF. DNA of the CDR3: TGTGCCAGCAGCTTAGCGCTCGGGAGCTCCTACGAGCAGTACTTC. The rearrangement uses TRBV7-2 and TRBJ2-7, with D perhaps TRBD2 (6 bases). CDR3 length: 15 amino acids. The germline V and J ends were trimmed by 0 bases and 0 bases, with 9 bases remaining between them. Per germline, CDR1 SGHTA and CDR2 FQGNSA.

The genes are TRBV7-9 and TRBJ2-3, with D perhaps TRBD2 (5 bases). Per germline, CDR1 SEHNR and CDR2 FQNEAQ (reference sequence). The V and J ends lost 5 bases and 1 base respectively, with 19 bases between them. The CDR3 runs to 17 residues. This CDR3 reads CASSTRVAKEGTDTQYF. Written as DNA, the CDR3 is TGTGCCAGCAGCACCCGGGTGGCCAAGGAGGGCACAGATACGCAGTATTTT.

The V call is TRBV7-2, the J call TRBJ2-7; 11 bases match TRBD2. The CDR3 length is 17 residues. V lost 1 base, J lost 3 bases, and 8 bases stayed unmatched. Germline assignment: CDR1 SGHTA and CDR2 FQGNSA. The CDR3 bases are TGTGCCAGCAGCTTAGAGGCACTAGCGGGAGCCCTCTACGAGCAGTACTTC. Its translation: CASSLEALAGALYEQYF.

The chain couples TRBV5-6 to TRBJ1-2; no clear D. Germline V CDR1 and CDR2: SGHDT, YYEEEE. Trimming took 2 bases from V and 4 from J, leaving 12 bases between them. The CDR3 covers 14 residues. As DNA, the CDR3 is TGTGCCAGCAGCTTCCTCCGTTTGCCCTATGGCTACACCTTC. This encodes CASSFLRLPYGYTF.

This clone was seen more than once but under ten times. The CDR3: CASSLTGTVSNYGYTF. DNA for the CDR3: TGCGCCAGCAGCTTGACAGGGACGGTATCTAACTATGGCTACACCTTC. The V call is TRBV5-1, the J call TRBJ1-2; D is perhaps TRBD1 (6 bases). V lost 1 base to trimming and J lost 0 bases, with 13 bases between them. The CDR3 consists of 16 residues. Germline CDR1 SGHRS, CDR2 YFSETQ.

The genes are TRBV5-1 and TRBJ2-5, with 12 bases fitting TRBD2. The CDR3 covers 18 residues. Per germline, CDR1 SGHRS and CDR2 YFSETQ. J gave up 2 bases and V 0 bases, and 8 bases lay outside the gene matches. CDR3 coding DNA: TGCGCCAGCAGCTTGGGACTAGCGGGAGTATTCGGGCAAGAGACCCAGTACTTC. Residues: CASSLGLAGVFGQETQYF.

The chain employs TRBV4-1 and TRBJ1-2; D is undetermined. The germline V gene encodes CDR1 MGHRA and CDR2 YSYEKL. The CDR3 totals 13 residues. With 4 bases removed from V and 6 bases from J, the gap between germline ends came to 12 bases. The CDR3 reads CASSPSFSHGYTF. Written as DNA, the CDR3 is TGCGCCAGCAGCCCCTCCTTTTCCCATGGCTACACCTTC.

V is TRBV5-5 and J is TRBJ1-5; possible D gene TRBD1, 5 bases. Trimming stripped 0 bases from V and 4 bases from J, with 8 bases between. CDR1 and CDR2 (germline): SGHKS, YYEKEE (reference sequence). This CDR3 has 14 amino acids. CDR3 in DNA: TGTGCCAGCAGCTTGGGACAGTTAAATCAGCCCCAGCATTTT. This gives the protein CASSLGQLNQPQHF.

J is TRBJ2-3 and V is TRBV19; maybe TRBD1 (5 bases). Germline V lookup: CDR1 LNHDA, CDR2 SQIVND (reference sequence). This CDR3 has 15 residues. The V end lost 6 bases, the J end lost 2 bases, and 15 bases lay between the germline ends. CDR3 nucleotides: TGTGCCAGTAGACAGAATTCAGGGTACACAGATACGCAGTATTTT. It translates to CASRQNSGYTDTQYF.

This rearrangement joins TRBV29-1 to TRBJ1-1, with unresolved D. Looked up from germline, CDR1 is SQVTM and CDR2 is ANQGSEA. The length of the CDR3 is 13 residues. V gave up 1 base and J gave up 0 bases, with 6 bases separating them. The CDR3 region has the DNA TGCAGCGTTGAAGCAGCCATGAACACTGAAGCTTTCTTT. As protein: CSVEAAMNTEAFF.

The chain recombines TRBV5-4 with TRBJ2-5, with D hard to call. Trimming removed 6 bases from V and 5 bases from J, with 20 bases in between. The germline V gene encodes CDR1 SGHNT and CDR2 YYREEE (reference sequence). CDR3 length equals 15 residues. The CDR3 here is CASTPEPSQRETQYF. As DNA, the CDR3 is TGTGCCAGCACCCCGGAACCTTCCCAAAGGGAGACCCAGTACTTC.

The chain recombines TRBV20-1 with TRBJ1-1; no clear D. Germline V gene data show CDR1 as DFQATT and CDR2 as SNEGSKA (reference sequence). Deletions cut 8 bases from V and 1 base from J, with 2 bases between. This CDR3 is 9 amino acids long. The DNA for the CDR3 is TGCAGTCCGAACACTGAAGCTTTCTTT. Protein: CSPNTEAFF.

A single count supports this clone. This chain's CDR3 is CASSVTPGSYNSPLHF. CDR3 bases: TGTGCCAGCAGTGTAACACCGGGCTCCTATAATTCACCCCTCCACTTT. The chain carries TRBV6-6 and TRBJ1-6; no clear D. CDR3 size: 16 residues. V was clipped by 5 bases and J by 0 bases, with 11 bases between them. Per the germline V gene, CDR1 is MNHNY and CDR2 is SVGAGI (reference sequence).

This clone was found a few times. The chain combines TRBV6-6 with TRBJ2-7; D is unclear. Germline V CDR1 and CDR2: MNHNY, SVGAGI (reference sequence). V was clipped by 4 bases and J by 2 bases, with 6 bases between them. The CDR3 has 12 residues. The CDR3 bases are TGTGCCAGCAGTTCAGTAGCCTACGAGCAGTACTTC. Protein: CASSSVAYEQYF.

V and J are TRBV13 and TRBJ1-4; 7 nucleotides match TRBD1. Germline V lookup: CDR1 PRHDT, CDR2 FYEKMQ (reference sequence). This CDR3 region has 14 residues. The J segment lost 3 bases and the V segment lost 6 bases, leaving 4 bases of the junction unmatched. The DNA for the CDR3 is TGTGCCAGCAGATCAACAGGGGCTAATGAAAAACTGTTTTTT. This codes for CASRSTGANEKLFF.

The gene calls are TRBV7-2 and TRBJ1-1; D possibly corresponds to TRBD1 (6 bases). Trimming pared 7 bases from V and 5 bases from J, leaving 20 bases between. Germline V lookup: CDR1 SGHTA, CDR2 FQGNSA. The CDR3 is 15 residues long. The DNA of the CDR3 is TGTGCCAGCACCCGCTCCGCCAGGGGAGGGACTGAAGCTTTCTTT. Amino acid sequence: CASTRSARGGTEAFF. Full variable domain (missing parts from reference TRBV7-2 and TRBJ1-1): GAGVSQSPSNKVTEKGKDVELRCDPISGHTALYWYRQSLGQGLEFLIYFQGNSAPDKSGLPSDRFSAERTGGSVSTLTIQRTQQEDSAVYLCASTRSARGGTEAFFGQGTRLTVV.

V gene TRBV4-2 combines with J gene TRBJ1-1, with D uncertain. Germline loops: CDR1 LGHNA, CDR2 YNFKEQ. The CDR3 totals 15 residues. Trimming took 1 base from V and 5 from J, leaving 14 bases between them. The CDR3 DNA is TGTGCCAGCAGCCAAGTAGAGAGGGAAGGAACTGAAGCTTTCTTT. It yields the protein CASSQVEREGTEAFF.

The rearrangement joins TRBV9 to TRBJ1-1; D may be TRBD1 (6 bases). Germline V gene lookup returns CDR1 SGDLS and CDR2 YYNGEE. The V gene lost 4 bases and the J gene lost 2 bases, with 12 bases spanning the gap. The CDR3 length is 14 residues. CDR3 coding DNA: TGTGCCAGCAGCACTGGGACATTTAACACTGAAGCTTTCTTT. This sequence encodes CASSTGTFNTEAFF.

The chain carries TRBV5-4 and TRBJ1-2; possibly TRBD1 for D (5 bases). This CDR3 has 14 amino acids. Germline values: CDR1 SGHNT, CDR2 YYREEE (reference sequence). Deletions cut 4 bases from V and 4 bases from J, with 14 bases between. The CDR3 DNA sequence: TGTGCCAGCAGCATGTCGGAGGGACTCTATGGCTACACCTTC. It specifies CASSMSEGLYGYTF.

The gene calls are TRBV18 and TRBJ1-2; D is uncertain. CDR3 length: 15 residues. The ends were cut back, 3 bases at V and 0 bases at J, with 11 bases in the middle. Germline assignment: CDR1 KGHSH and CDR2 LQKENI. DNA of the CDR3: TGTGCCAGCTCACCTGAGGCCCGCACTAACTATGGCTACACCTTC. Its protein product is CASSPEARTNYGYTF.